Following are 9 T cell receptor beta chains from one sample sequenced in a study of cytomegalovirus exposure and HLA in healthy donors. With 60 Vbeta and 13 Jbeta primers, the PCR was carried out. Only in-frame clones appear in the TCRdb table, and some are missing; sequencing was by immunoSEQ multiplex PCR. The sample consists of 78,000 or so clones, around 60% of them appearing once. Sequencing was done on a sample of PBMCs. These receptor sequences come from a male donor in good health and CMV-seropositive.

The chain has TRBV7-3 and TRBJ2-3, with a tentative D call TRBD2 (6 bases). The CDR3 is 15 amino acids. Per the germline V gene, CDR1 is SGHTA and CDR2 is FQGTGA. Between the trimmed V and J ends, which lost 3 bases and 2 bases, there was a span of 12 bases. CDR3 amino acids: CASSLEGSFTDTQYF. The CDR3 DNA reads as TGTGCCAGCAGCTTGGAGGGATCCTTCACAGATACGCAGTATTTT. Based on the CDR3 plus reference TRBV7-3 and TRBJ2-3, the full variable domain is GAGVSQTPSNKVTEKGKYVELRCDPISGHTALYWYRQSLGQGPEFLIYFQGTGAADDSGLPNDRFFAVRPEGSVSTLKIQRTERGDSAVYLCASSLEGSFTDTQYFGPGTRLTVL.

The chain joins TRBV28 to TRBJ2-7, with 10 positions matching TRBD1. Germline CDR1 reads MDHEN; CDR2 reads SYDVKM. The CDR3 has 13 residues. The ends lost 5 bases at V and 6 bases at J; junction bases unmatched: 4. CDR3 residues: CASSRGTGVEQYF. CDR3 sequence (DNA): TGTGCCAGCAGTCGGGGGACAGGGGTCGAGCAGTACTTC.

The chain has TRBV2 and TRBJ2-7; D may be TRBD1 (5 bases). The germline CDR1 and CDR2 sequences are SNHLY and FYNNEI. The CDR3 is 12 residues long. Trimming removed 7 bases from V and 2 bases from J, with 9 bases in between. CDR3 protein: CASNLGAYEQYF. CDR3 DNA sequence: TGTGCCAGCAATTTAGGGGCCTACGAGCAGTACTTC.

This clone occurred a few times. This CDR3 reads CAWSHAGLAGHNEQFF. For the CDR3, the DNA is TGTGCCTGGAGTCATGCGGGGCTAGCGGGGCACAATGAGCAGTTCTTC. The genes are TRBV30 and TRBJ2-1; 9 bases are a match to TRBD2. V gave up 2 bases and J gave up 5 bases; unmatched junction bases: 10. The CDR3 contains 16 residues. Germline V gives CDR1 GTSNPN, CDR2 SVGIG (reference sequence).

The J gene is TRBJ1-5, the V gene TRBV28, with D uncertain. This CDR3 is built from 15 residues. Deletions cut 2 bases from V and 4 bases from J, with 12 bases between. Germline CDR1 MDHEN, CDR2 SYDVKM. CDR3 bases: TGTGCCAGCAGTTTAAGCAGGTTACCAAATCAGCCCCAGCATTTT. Its protein product is CASSLSRLPNQPQHF.

The chain is built from TRBV27 and TRBJ1-6; tentatively, D is TRBD1 (5 bases). V was shortened by 6 bases and J by 6 bases, with 9 bases between the two germline ends. This CDR3 region has 13 residues. CDR1 and CDR2 (germline): MNHEY, SMNVEV (reference sequence). Here the CDR3 reads CASREQGNSPLHF. CDR3 bases: TGTGCCAGCAGGGAGCAGGGTAATTCACCCCTCCACTTT.

The J gene is TRBJ1-2, the V gene TRBV29-1; TRBD1 might be the D (6 bases). The V and J ends lost 3 bases and 5 bases respectively, with 16 bases between them. The CDR3 is made up of 14 amino acids. CDR1 SQVTM and CDR2 ANQGSEA come from the germline V gene. The DNA of the CDR3 is TGCAGCGTTGAGCTCCAGTGGGACACGTATGGCTACACCTTC. This gives the protein CSVELQWDTYGYTF. Full variable domain (missing parts from reference TRBV29-1 and TRBJ1-2): SAVISQKPSRDICQRGTSLTIQCQVDSQVTMMFWYRQQPGQSLTLIATANQGSEATYESGFVIDKFPISRPNLTFSTLTVSNMSPEDSSIYLCSVELQWDTYGYTFGSGTRLTVV.

The rearrangement uses TRBV5-4 and TRBJ2-7; TRBD1 is a possible D gene (6 bases). CDR1 is SGHNT, CDR2 YYREEE, per germline (reference sequence). This CDR3 comprises 12 residues. Trimming took off 3 bases at V and 3 bases at J, with 7 bases between the two ends. CDR3 region: CASSSRGYEQYF. In nucleotides, the CDR3 is TGTGCCAGCAGCTCCAGGGGCTACGAGCAGTACTTC.

V gene TRBV9 combines with J gene TRBJ2-2; D perhaps matches TRBD1 (6 bases). V lost 4 bases, J lost 4 bases, and 14 bases lay in between. Germline-derived CDR1 and CDR2 are SGDLS and YYNGEE. The CDR3 runs to 15 residues. The CDR3 coding sequence is TGTGCCAGCAGCCCGCAGACAGGTTCCACCGGGGAGCTGTTTTTT. Protein: CASSPQTGSTGELFF.